The 20 T cell receptor beta chains below come from one sample, sequenced in a study of cytomegalovirus exposure and HLA in healthy donors. Some clones are missing from TCRdb's copy, which holds only in-frame ones; the method was immunoSEQ multiplex PCR. Of about 360,000 clones in the sample, roughly 90% are singletons; the top ten hold 0.83%. The sequencing input was PBMCs. These receptors came from a woman aged 18-29 years in good health and CMV-seronegative.

The chain combines TRBV28 with TRBJ1-2; TRBD1 is a possible D gene (5 bases). Germline CDR1 and CDR2: MDHEN and SYDVKM. Deletions cut 6 bases from V and 0 bases from J, with 14 bases between. The CDR3 has 15 residues. The CDR3 DNA sequence: TGTGCCAGCAGCCACCGGGGGAGGGCTAACTATGGCTACACCTTC. This gives the protein CASSHRGRANYGYTF.

Remarks on this clone: The sample has other DNA sequences that encode this CDR3 too. The chain uses TRBV19 and TRBJ2-7, with TRBD2 as a possible D gene (6 bases). Germline assignment: CDR1 LNHDA and CDR2 SQIVND (reference sequence). The length of the CDR3 is 15 residues. The V end was cut by 6 bases, the J end by 1 base, with 16 bases between. In nucleotides, the CDR3 is TGTGCCAGTAGCCTACTAGGAGGGAGTTCCTACGAGCAGTACTTC. Its translation is CASSLLGGSSYEQYF.

CDR3 sequence (DNA): TGTGCCAGCAGCGGCGGGGTGGGACTAAAGACAGATACGCAGTATTTT. Translated: CASSGGVGLKTDTQYF. The chain recombines TRBV9 with TRBJ2-3, with 7 bases that match TRBD2. J was trimmed by 3 bases and V by 3 bases; bases with no gene match: 10. Germline V gene lookup returns CDR1 SGDLS and CDR2 YYNGEE. The CDR3 loop spans 16 amino acids.

The chain is built from TRBV6-5 and TRBJ2-7; 8 nucleotides line up with TRBD2. This CDR3 has 13 amino acids. The trim removed 8 bases at V and 3 bases at J, leaving 6 bases unmatched. CDR1 and CDR2 from the germline V gene are MNHEY and SVGAGI. Here the CDR3 reads CASSSGRGYEQYF. The CDR3 DNA follows: TGTGCCAGCTCGAGCGGGAGAGGCTACGAGCAGTACTTC.

The chain links TRBV5-1 to TRBJ1-3; D gene uncertain. The germline CDR1 and CDR2 sequences are SGHRS and YFSETQ. Trimming pared 4 bases from V and 3 bases from J, leaving 14 bases between. This CDR3 is 15 amino acids long. The CDR3 is CASSPTRRVGNTIYF. CDR3 coding DNA: TGCGCCAGCAGCCCCACACGCCGGGTTGGAAACACCATATATTTT.

V usage is TRBV30 and J usage is TRBJ2-6; perhaps TRBD2 as D (5 bases). Germline CDR1 is GTSNPN and CDR2 is SVGIG (reference sequence). The CDR3 is 16 amino acids. Trimming removed 2 bases at V and 0 bases at J, with 11 bases between. The DNA for the CDR3 is TGTGCCTGGAGTAAAAGACTAAGCTCTGGGGCCAACGTCCTGACTTTC. This gives the protein CAWSKRLSSGANVLTF. The full variable domain, its missing parts supplied by reference TRBV30 and TRBJ2-6, is SQTIHQWPATLVQPVGSPLSLECTVEGTSNPNLYWYRQAAGRGLQLLFYSVGIGQISSEVPQNLSASRPQDRQFILSSKKLLLSDSGFYLCAWSKRLSSGANVLTFGAGSRLTVL.

The chain is built from TRBV5-1 and TRBJ1-1; weak D call: TRBD1 (6 bases). Germline CDR1 is SGHRS and CDR2 is YFSETQ. The CDR3 length is 16 residues. V lost 0 bases to trimming and J lost 5 bases, with 17 bases between them. The CDR3 DNA reads as TGCGCCAGCAGCTTGGGCCCCGGGGCAGGGGAAACTGAAGCTTTCTTT. It yields the protein CASSLGPGAGETEAFF.

The V gene is TRBV6-1, the J gene TRBJ1-4; D remains unclear. The CDR3 is 14 residues long. V was shortened by 2 bases and J by 5 bases, with 9 bases between the two germline ends. Germline V gene lookup returns CDR1 MNHNS and CDR2 SASEGT. In DNA, the CDR3 is TGTGCCAGCAGTGAACACAGATTAAATGAAAAACTGTTTTTT. The encoded protein is CASSEHRLNEKLFF.

The gene calls are TRBV4-1 and TRBJ2-7; TRBD1 might be the D (5 bases). Germline V gene lookup returns CDR1 MGHRA and CDR2 YSYEKL. The CDR3 sequence is 15 residues long. Deletions cut 4 bases from V and 2 bases from J, with 15 bases between. The CDR3 reads CASSRTDKATYEQYF. DNA of the CDR3: TGCGCCAGCAGCCGAACGGACAAGGCTACCTACGAGCAGTACTTC.

V and J are TRBV19 and TRBJ1-6; unclear D gene. The length of the CDR3 is 15 residues. Looked up from germline, CDR1 is LNHDA and CDR2 is SQIVND (reference sequence). Trimming pared 5 bases from V and 8 bases from J, leaving 16 bases between. CDR3 sequence: CASSADPYGDSPLHF. Written as DNA, the CDR3 is TGTGCCAGTAGTGCTGACCCTTACGGGGATTCACCCCTCCACTTT.

This clone was seen only once. The J gene is TRBJ2-3, the V gene TRBV27, with 7 bases identical to TRBD2. In germline, CDR1 is MNHEY, CDR2 SMNVEV (reference sequence). This CDR3 has 16 residues. V lost 3 bases to trimming and J lost 1 base; unmatched junction nucleotides: 7. The CDR3 is CASSFSRTRGTDTQYF. The CDR3 DNA reads TGTGCCAGCAGTTTCTCCAGGACTAGAGGCACAGATACGCAGTATTTT.

The gene calls are TRBV7-6 and TRBJ2-7; TRBD1 matches 9 bases. With V trimmed by 1 base and J by 6 bases, 4 bases remained unmatched. Germline V gives CDR1 SGHVS, CDR2 FNYEAQ. CDR3 length: 14 amino acids. The CDR3 nucleotides are TGTGCCAGCAGCTTAGGGGACAGGGTGGTCGAGCAGTACTTC. Translating it yields CASSLGDRVVEQYF.

The chain employs TRBV27 and TRBJ2-1; D is unresolved. The germline CDR1 and CDR2 sequences are MNHEY and SMNVEV (reference sequence). The CDR3 is 13 amino acids. Trimming shortened V by 6 bases and J by 3 bases, and 9 bases separated the two germline ends. CDR3: CASRSQIYNEQFF. For the CDR3, the DNA is TGTGCCAGCAGAAGCCAAATCTACAATGAGCAGTTCTTC.

The CDR3 coding sequence is TGTGCCAGCACCCGACCCCCAGGGGCAACCTACGAGCAGTACTTC. Protein sequence: CASTRPPGATYEQYF. The J gene is TRBJ2-7, the V gene TRBV28; D is perhaps TRBD1 (6 bases). This CDR3 has 15 amino acids. Trimming cost V 7 bases and J 2 bases, with 18 bases left between them. Germline CDR1 and CDR2: MDHEN and SYDVKM.

V is TRBV11-2 and J is TRBJ2-7; the D gene is possibly TRBD2 (5 bases). The CDR3 is made up of 13 amino acids. Germline CDR1 and CDR2: SGHAT and FQNNGV. V lost 5 bases to trimming and J lost 0 bases, with 8 bases between them. The CDR3 is CASSVGVSYEQYF. In DNA, the CDR3 is TGTGCCAGCAGCGTCGGGGTCTCCTACGAGCAGTACTTC.

The chain is built from TRBV27 and TRBJ2-1, with D possibly being TRBD2 (6 bases). Deletions cut 8 bases from V and 8 bases from J, with 19 bases between. Germline V gives CDR1 MNHEY, CDR2 SMNVEV (reference sequence). The CDR3 contains 14 residues. CDR3 DNA sequence: TGTGCCAGCCGCACGGGGGTGGGGGGATATGAGCAGTTCTTC. Amino acids: CASRTGVGGYEQFF.

This clone showed up just once. CDR3 coding DNA: TGCGCCAGCAGCTTGGTGGCGGGGCGGGAGGGGTACAATGAGCAGTTCTTC. Its translation: CASSLVAGREGYNEQFF. This chain links TRBV5-1 with TRBJ2-1, with 9 nucleotides matching TRBD2. Germline V CDR1 and CDR2: SGHRS, YFSETQ. The CDR3 runs 17 residues. Trimming at V came to 0 bases and at J to 4 bases, leaving 8 bases not matched to a gene.

The chain links TRBV6-1 to TRBJ1-1; D perhaps matches TRBD1 (5 bases). In germline, CDR1 is MNHNS, CDR2 SASEGT. The CDR3 loop spans 15 amino acids. V lost 6 bases and J lost 1, with 15 bases in between. This CDR3 reads CASRGLGGKNTEAFF. DNA for the CDR3: TGTGCCAGCAGGGGATTGGGGGGGAAGAACACTGAAGCTTTCTTT.

The chain carries TRBV27 and TRBJ2-3, with 9 bases fitting TRBD1. Unmatched junction bases numbered 3, after V lost 4 bases and J lost 1 base. The CDR3 consists of 15 residues. Germline V gene sequence: CDR1 MNHEY, CDR2 SMNVEV (reference sequence). The CDR3, as DNA: TGTGCCAGCAGTTATGGGGACAGGGGCACAGATACGCAGTATTTT. This gives the protein CASSYGDRGTDTQYF.

The rearrangement links TRBV27 to TRBJ2-3, with 9 bases matching TRBD2. CDR3 length: 18 amino acids. From germline, CDR1 is MNHEY and CDR2 SMNVEV (reference sequence). J was trimmed by 6 bases and V by 4 bases; bases with no gene match: 17. CDR3 protein: CASSSPLRAGLATDTQYF. The CDR3 DNA reads TGTGCCAGCAGTTCACCTCTCCGGGCGGGACTAGCAACCGATACGCAGTATTTT.